These 24 T cell receptor beta chains came from one sample sequenced in a study of control samples from healthy donors and cancer patients. Using immunoSEQ multiplex PCR, the repertoire was profiled, and TCRdb retains in-frame clones only, with some absent. The repertoire consists of about 76,000 clones, with approximately 88% occurring once and the leading ten covering roughly 8.9%. The sample taken for sequencing was PBMCs. These receptors were obtained from a woman aged 50 to 60 with colorectal cancer.

The rearrangement joins TRBV6-6 to TRBJ2-2; TRBD1 might be the D (5 bases). This CDR3 is built from 16 residues. V shed 4 bases and J shed 1 base, with 13 bases lying between them. Per the germline V gene, CDR1 is MNHNY and CDR2 is SVGAGI (reference sequence). The CDR3 reads CASSLPQGRNTGELFF. The DNA for the CDR3 is TGTGCCAGCAGTTTGCCCCAGGGCCGGAACACCGGGGAGCTGTTTTTT.

The chain is built from TRBV7-9 and TRBJ2-2; 8 positions match TRBD1. V lost 5 bases, J lost 7 bases, and 15 bases stayed unmatched. The CDR3 contains 17 residues. Germline CDR1 and CDR2: SEHNR and FQNEAQ (reference sequence). The DNA for the CDR3 is TGTGCCAGCAGCCCCCGCGCCGTCGACAGGGGCGGCGGGGAGCTGTTTTTT. Its translation is CASSPRAVDRGGGELFF.

V usage is TRBV18 and J usage is TRBJ2-6; the D is unclear. V gave up 3 bases and J gave up 0 bases, with 0 bases separating them. Germline V gene lookup returns CDR1 KGHSH and CDR2 LQKENI. The CDR3 covers 13 residues. CDR3 nucleotides: TGTGCCAGCTCACCCTCTGGGGCCAACGTCCTGACTTTC. Translated, it gives CASSPSGANVLTF.

The V and J genes are TRBV7-2 and TRBJ2-6; TRBD2 matches at 13 bases. V shed 5 bases and J 1 base; nucleotides not matched to a gene: 2. The germline CDR1 and CDR2 sequences are SGHTA and FQGNSA. This CDR3 is 17 amino acids long. As DNA, the CDR3 is TGTGCCAGCAGCGGGGGACTAGCGGGGTCTGGGGCCAACGTCCTGACTTTC. Amino acids: CASSGGLAGSGANVLTF.

V usage is TRBV7-2 and J usage is TRBJ1-1, with a tentative D call TRBD1 (6 bases). CDR3 length equals 13 residues. Germline assignment: CDR1 SGHTA and CDR2 FQGNSA. The ends were cut back, 5 bases at V and 1 base at J, with 8 bases in the middle. The CDR3 region is CASSRRGNTEAFF. In DNA, the CDR3 is TGTGCCAGCAGCCGCAGGGGGAACACTGAAGCTTTCTTT.

CDR3 coding DNA: TGTGCCAGCAGTGTTTTCTACGTGGGTGGAGGGGACGAAGCTTTCTTT. It translates to CASSVFYVGGGDEAFF. The chain joins TRBV6-1 to TRBJ1-1, with D perhaps matching TRBD1 (5 bases). V was trimmed by 4 bases and J by 8 bases, leaving 23 bases between them. Germline V gene data show CDR1 as MNHNS and CDR2 as SASEGT. This CDR3 has 16 amino acids.

The chain recombines TRBV28 with TRBJ2-7; D may correspond to TRBD1 or TRBD2 (6 bases each). Trimming shortened V by 6 bases and J by 7 bases, and 19 bases separated the two germline ends. The germline V gene encodes CDR1 MDHEN and CDR2 SYDVKM. The CDR3 has 14 residues. The CDR3 sequence is CASSRTVGRGEQYV. As DNA, the CDR3 is TGTGCCAGCAGCCGGACAGTCGGTCGGGGGGAGCAGTACGTC.

The V gene is TRBV30, the J gene TRBJ1-1; D is ambiguous. The CDR3 covers 13 residues. Per germline, CDR1 GTSNPN and CDR2 SVGIG (reference sequence). Trimming stripped 0 bases from V and 1 base from J, with 6 bases between. CDR3 DNA sequence: TGTGCCTGGAGTGTTTCAAAGAACACTGAAGCTTTCTTT. Translating it yields CAWSVSKNTEAFF.

The chain is built from TRBV18 and TRBJ1-1, with D perhaps matching TRBD1 (5 bases). The length of the CDR3 is 15 residues. Trimming cost V 2 bases and J 3 bases, with 13 bases left between them. CDR1 is KGHSH and CDR2 is LQKENI in the germline V gene. For the CDR3, the DNA is TGTGCCAGCTCACCAAATGGGGCAGGCGACACTGAAGCTTTCTTT. Translating it yields CASSPNGAGDTEAFF.

The genes are TRBV7-3 and TRBJ1-1, with a tentative D call TRBD1 (5 bases). The CDR3 length is 13 residues. Between the trimmed V and J ends, which lost 3 bases and 1 base, there was a span of 6 bases. Germline loops: CDR1 SGHTA, CDR2 FQGTGA. DNA of the CDR3: TGTGCCAGCAGCTTGGGGGAGAACACTGAAGCTTTCTTT. The encoded protein is CASSLGENTEAFF.

The table lists this clone with a few counts. The chain is built from TRBV5-1 and TRBJ2-3; TRBD1 matches 9 bases. V was pared by 3 bases and J by 4 bases, with 6 bases of the junction left unmatched. CDR1 and CDR2 (germline): SGHRS, YFSETQ. This CDR3 is 15 amino acids long. Here the CDR3 DNA reads TGCGCCAGCAGCTCGGGGGACAGGGAGGCAGATACGCAGTATTTT. Translating it yields CASSSGDREADTQYF. The entire variable domain, with the rest obtained from reference TRBV5-1 and TRBJ2-3, is as follows: KAGVTQTPRYLIKTRGQQVTLSCSPISGHRSVSWYQQTPGQGLQFLFEYFSETQRNKGNFPGRFSGRQFSNSRSEMNVSTLELGDSALYLCASSSGDREADTQYFGPGTRLTVL.

V gene TRBV2 combines with J gene TRBJ1-4, with TRBD1 matching over 7 bases. Germline V lookup: CDR1 SNHLY, CDR2 FYNNEI. CDR3 length equals 15 residues. Germline trimming cut 9 bases from V and 4 bases from J; bases unmatched to any gene: 11. The CDR3 loop is CASRRRGQINEKLFF. The CDR3 DNA sequence: TGTGCCAGTCGCCGGAGGGGGCAAATTAATGAAAAACTGTTTTTT. The full variable domain, with the rest looked up from reference TRBV2 and TRBJ1-4, is EPEVTQTPSHQVTQMGQEVILRCVPISNHLYFYWYRQILGQKVEFLVSFYNNEISEKSEIFDDQFSVERPDGSNFTLKIRSTKLEDSAMYFCASRRRGQINEKLFFGSGTQLSVL.

The chain has TRBV6-5 and TRBJ2-3, with D unclear. CDR1 is MNHEY and CDR2 is SVGAGI in the germline V gene. This CDR3 region has 14 residues. V was pared by 0 bases and J by 0 bases, with 4 bases between. The CDR3 region has the DNA TGTGCCAGCAGTTACTCGACTAGCACAGATACGCAGTATTTT. Protein product: CASSYSTSTDTQYF.

This clone was found once. CDR3 amino acids: CASSPRTNTEAFF. The CDR3 nucleotides are TGTGCCAGCAGCCCCCGTACGAACACTGAAGCTTTCTTT. This chain uses TRBV7-8 with TRBJ1-1; D gene unclear. The CDR3 length is 13 residues. The V end lost 5 bases, the J end lost 1 base, and 8 bases lay between the germline ends. From germline, CDR1 is SGHVS and CDR2 FQNEAQ.

The chain has TRBV28 and TRBJ2-7, with TRBD2 matching 13 bases. The CDR3 extends over 20 amino acids. Germline loops: CDR1 MDHEN, CDR2 SYDVKM. Losses at the gene ends were 4 bases for V and 3 bases for J; bases not matched to a gene: 18. The CDR3 DNA sequence: TGTGCCAGCAGTTCGGGGGCCGTGGGGACTAGCGGGGCACTTCACTACGAGCAGTACGTC. This sequence encodes CASSSGAVGTSGALHYEQYV.

This clone appeared once. The chain employs TRBV18 and TRBJ2-5; D tentatively reads TRBD1 or TRBD2 (5 bases each). Germline lookup yields CDR1 KGHSH and CDR2 LQKENI. V lost 4 bases, J lost 2 bases, and 8 bases lay in between. This CDR3 comprises 13 residues. CDR3 amino acids: CASSRGPQETQYF. CDR3 nucleotide sequence: TGTGCCAGCTCACGGGGACCACAAGAGACCCAGTACTTC.

The chain joins TRBV18 to TRBJ1-5, with no clear D. Per the germline V gene, CDR1 is KGHSH and CDR2 is LQKENI. CDR3 length: 15 residues. Deletions cut 5 bases from V and 1 base from J, with 12 bases between. The CDR3, as DNA: TGTGCCAGCTCAGCGGGAGGGAACAGCAATCAGCCCCAGCATTTT. Its translation: CASSAGGNSNQPQHF. Full variable domain (outside the CDR3, taken from reference TRBV18 and TRBJ1-5): NAGVMQNPRHLVRRRGQEARLRCSPMKGHSHVYWYRQLPEEGLKFMVYLQKENIIDESGMPKERFSAEFPKEGPSILRIQQVVRGDSAAYFCASSAGGNSNQPQHFGDGTRLSIL.

This chain uses TRBV5-1 with TRBJ2-1, with D maybe TRBD2 (5 bases). The CDR3 consists of 16 residues. V lost 0 bases and J 3 bases, leaving 13 bases between the germline ends. CDR1 and CDR2 from the germline V gene are SGHRS and YFSETQ. CDR3 sequence reads: CASSLGAGLGYNEQFF. As DNA, the CDR3 is TGCGCCAGCAGCTTGGGCGCCGGACTGGGCTACAATGAGCAGTTCTTC.

This chain joins TRBV28 and TRBJ2-1, with 8 positions matching TRBD1. V shed 5 bases, J shed 2 bases, and the junction held 5 bases outside the gene matches. Germline V gene data show CDR1 as MDHEN and CDR2 as SYDVKM. The CDR3 runs to 15 residues. CDR3 region: CASSPLTGAYNEQFF. The CDR3 DNA is TGTGCCAGCAGTCCGCTGACAGGGGCCTACAATGAGCAGTTCTTC.

This clone was observed a single time. The J gene is TRBJ1-2, the V gene TRBV6-5, with D tentatively TRBD1 (5 bases). CDR1 MNHEY and CDR2 SVGAGI come from the germline V gene. The CDR3 is 16 amino acids. Trimming cost V 2 bases and J 4 bases, with 17 bases left between them. The CDR3 nucleotides are TGTGCCAGCAGTTACGGACACAACAGCCTGATCTATGGCTACACCTTC. It encodes CASSYGHNSLIYGYTF.

This chain links TRBV18 with TRBJ1-2; D possibly corresponds to TRBD1 (5 bases). The CDR3 is made up of 14 amino acids. In germline, CDR1 is KGHSH, CDR2 LQKENI. Trimming shortened V by 3 bases and J by 5 bases, and 13 bases separated the two germline ends. CDR3 residues: CASSPGGTGYGYTF. The CDR3 DNA sequence: TGTGCCAGCTCACCGGGGGGAACGGGTTATGGCTACACCTTC.

This sequence joins TRBV18 and TRBJ2-6, with D perhaps matching TRBD1 (5 bases). Between the trimmed V and J ends, which lost 2 bases and 4 bases, there was a span of 9 bases. The CDR3 loop spans 15 amino acids. In germline, CDR1 is KGHSH, CDR2 LQKENI. Here the CDR3 DNA reads TGTGCCAGCTCACCAAAGGGGCTAGGGGCCAACGTCCTGACTTTC. This codes for CASSPKGLGANVLTF.

A word on this clone: An end of the junction differs from the germline gene, which may be a read error. Other DNA sequences of this sample code for an identical CDR3. The chain employs TRBV24-1 and TRBJ1-2; 10 nucleotides agree with TRBD1. CDR3 length: 12 residues. CDR1 is KGHDR, CDR2 SFDVKD, per germline. The CDR3 DNA reads as TGCGCCACCAGTGGGGACAGGGGCGGCTACACCTTC. Protein product: CATSGDRGGYTF.

This CDR3 reads CATSDLLGTEAFF. The CDR3, as DNA: TGTGCCACCAGTGATTTACTAGGGACAGAAGCTTTCTTT. The chain joins TRBV24-1 to TRBJ1-1; perhaps TRBD1 as D (6 bases). Trimming cost V 1 base and J 8 bases, with 10 bases left between them. The CDR3 spans 13 residues. Germline V gene lookup returns CDR1 KGHDR and CDR2 SFDVKD.